This T cell receptor (beta chain) was identified during a study of T cell responses to AZD1222 COVID-19 vaccine. Study conclusions and caveats: Elevations in Spike-specific TCR breadth and depth followed administration of two AZD1222 doses. Across the whole spike, CD4 TCRs peaked at regions 160-218 and 743-854.

The protocol was immunoSEQ multiplex PCR, while the TCRdb copy is restricted to in-frame clones and leaves out a portion. Of roughly 140,000 clones listed, roughly 90% are singletons. V was shortened by 6 bases and J by 9 bases, with 15 bases between the two germline ends. CDR1 is SNHLY, CDR2 FYNNEI, per germline. CDR3 length: 14 residues. A note on this clone: Antigen unknown.

Second doses at about 4 or about 12 weeks were pooled. The genes are TRBV2 and TRBJ1-6; D gene unclear. Here the sequenced sample was peripheral blood, taken 28 days after the second AZD1222 dose. The clonotype comes from an adult who received the AZD1222 COVID-19 vaccine. For the CDR3, the DNA is TGTGCCAGCAGGTCGGACGGCTCCGTTTCACCCCTCCACTTT. Translating it yields CASRSDGSVSPLHF.